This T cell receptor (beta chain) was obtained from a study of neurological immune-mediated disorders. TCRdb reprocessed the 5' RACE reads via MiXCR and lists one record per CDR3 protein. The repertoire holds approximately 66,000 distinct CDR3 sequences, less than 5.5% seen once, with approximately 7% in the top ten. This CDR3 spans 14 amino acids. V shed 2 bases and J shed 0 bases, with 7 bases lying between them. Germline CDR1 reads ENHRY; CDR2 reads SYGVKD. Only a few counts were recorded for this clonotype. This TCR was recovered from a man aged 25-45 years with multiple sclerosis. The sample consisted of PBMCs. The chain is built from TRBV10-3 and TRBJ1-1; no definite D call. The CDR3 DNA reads TGTGCCATCAGTGAGGGCCGTTTGAACACTGAAGCTTTCTTT. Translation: CAISEGRLNTEAFF.